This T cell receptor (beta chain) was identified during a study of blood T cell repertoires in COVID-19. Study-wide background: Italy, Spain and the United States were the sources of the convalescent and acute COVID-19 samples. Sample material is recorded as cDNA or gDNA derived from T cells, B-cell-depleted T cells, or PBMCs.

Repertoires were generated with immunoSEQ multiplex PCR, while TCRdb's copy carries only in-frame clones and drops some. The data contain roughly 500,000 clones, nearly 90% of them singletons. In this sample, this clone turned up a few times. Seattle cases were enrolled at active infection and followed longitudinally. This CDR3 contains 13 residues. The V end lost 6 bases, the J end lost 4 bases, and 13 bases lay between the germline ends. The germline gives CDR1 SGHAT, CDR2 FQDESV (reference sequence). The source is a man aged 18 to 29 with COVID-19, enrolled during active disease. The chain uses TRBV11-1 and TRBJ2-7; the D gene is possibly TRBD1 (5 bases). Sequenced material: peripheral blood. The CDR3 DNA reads TGTGCCAGCAGTCTAGACAGAATTTACGAGCAGTACTTC. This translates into CASSLDRIYEQYF.